This T cell receptor (beta chain) derives from a study of T cells expressing NK-cell markers. Regarding the study as a whole: Also leading the CD3+CD56-NKG2C+ fraction in a few donors were these clonotypes. It was still unclear whether expanded NKG2C+ T cell clones were HCMV specific.

Germline V lookup: CDR1 DFQATT, CDR2 SNEGSKA (reference sequence). This CDR3 is built from 13 residues. To note about this clonotype: Antigen: not known.

TCR beta libraries carry UMIs added by 5'RACE template switching. TCRdb processed the 5' RACE reads again and assigns one entry to each CDR3 protein, with no DNA. This sample's table reports a few hundred thousand distinct CDR3 sequences. Source material: blood T cells: a sorted CD56 or NKG2C T cell subset, CD4+ or CD8+ T cells, or bulk PBMC T cells (not recorded which). The chain recombines TRBV20-1 with TRBJ2-5; the TRBD2 assignment by TCRdb is unverifiable without DNA. The clonotype was recovered from a woman in her fifties or sixties in good health. The CDR3 loop is CSASHGSRETQYF.